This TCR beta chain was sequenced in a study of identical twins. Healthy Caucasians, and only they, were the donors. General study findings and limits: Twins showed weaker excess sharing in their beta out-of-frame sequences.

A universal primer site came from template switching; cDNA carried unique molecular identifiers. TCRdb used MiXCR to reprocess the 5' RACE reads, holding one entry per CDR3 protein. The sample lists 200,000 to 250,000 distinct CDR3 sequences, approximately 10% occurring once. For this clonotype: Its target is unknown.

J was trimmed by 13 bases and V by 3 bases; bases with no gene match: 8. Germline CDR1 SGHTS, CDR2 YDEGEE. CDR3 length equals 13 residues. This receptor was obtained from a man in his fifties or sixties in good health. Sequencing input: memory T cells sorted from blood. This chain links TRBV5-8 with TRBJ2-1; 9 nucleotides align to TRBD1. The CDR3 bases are TGTGCCAGCAGCTCCAAAGGACAGGGGATACAGTTCTTC. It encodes CASSSKGQGIQFF.